The text below deals with one T cell receptor beta chain. This sample is drawn from a study of blood T cell repertoires in COVID-19. Study overall: Whether acute or convalescent, the COVID-19 samples came from the United States, Italy and Spain. PBMCs, B-cell-depleted T cells, or T cells provided the cDNA or gDNA that made up the material.

Authors' processing steps: How many nucleated cells were present was estimated from reference gene primer amplification. Sequencing was performed with immunoSEQ multiplex PCR; in TCRdb, only in-frame clones are kept and a portion is missing. V, J and clone size are those of that table, while D and trimming were read from the DNA. The sample lists approximately 100,000 clones, around 89% occurring once. Germline V gives CDR1 SGHAT, CDR2 FQNNGV. The CDR3 sequence is 13 residues long. V shed 6 bases and J shed 4 bases, with 12 bases lying between them. The receptor comes from a human donor with acute or convalescent COVID-19. The donor label of this sample is uncertain. The rearrangement joins TRBV11-2 to TRBJ1-2; no clear D. Sequencing was done on a sample of peripheral blood. CDR3 in DNA: TGTGCCAGCAGTCCCGACTCGAGCTATGGCTACACCTTC. Translated, it gives CASSPDSSYGYTF.